This is a list of T cell receptor beta chains from one sample in a study of blood T cell repertoires in COVID-19. The data were produced by immunoSEQ multiplex PCR, yet TCRdb's version contains in-frame clones alone and is incomplete. The sample lists roughly 240,000 clones; 85% were seen once. The material sequenced was peripheral blood. The receptors were gathered from a man aged 45 to 65 with COVID-19, enrolled during active disease. The CDR3 runs from the conserved cysteine through the conserved F or W. Each record gives: D gene, V gene, J gene, CDR3 length, CDR3 DNA, CDR3 protein. The D gene is left open where the match is weak.

d_gene: NA
v_gene: TRBV5-1
j_gene: TRBJ2-3
len: 16
CDR3nt: TGCGCCAGCAGCTTGTCAGGGGCCGGAGGCACAGATACGCAGTATTTT
CDR3aa: CASSLSGAGGTDTQYF

d_gene: NA
v_gene: TRBV5-4
j_gene: TRBJ1-3
len: 16
CDR3nt: TGTGCCAGCAGCCAGCTGCCAGGATACACTGGAAACACCATATATTTT
CDR3aa: CASSQLPGYTGNTIYF

d_gene: TRBD1
v_gene: TRBV5-1
j_gene: TRBJ1-4
len: 15
CDR3nt: TGCGCCAGCAGCTTGGAGGGGGCAGGGGATGAAAAACTGTTTTTT
CDR3aa: CASSLEGAGDEKLFF

d_gene: NA
v_gene: TRBV6-5
j_gene: TRBJ1-2
len: 15
CDR3nt: TGTGCCAGCAGTTACTCGGCTCATGAGGGTTCCGGCTACACCTTC
CDR3aa: CASSYSAHEGSGYTF

d_gene: TRBD2
v_gene: TRBV5-1
j_gene: TRBJ2-5
len: 18
CDR3nt: TGCGCCCGCAGCCATGGGCCTAGCGGGGGGGCAGGCCAAGAGACCCAGTACTTC
CDR3aa: CARSHGPSGGAGQETQYF

d_gene: TRBD1
v_gene: TRBV28
j_gene: TRBJ2-2
len: 13
CDR3nt: TGTGCCACGAGACAGGGAAACACCGGGGAGCTGTTTTTT
CDR3aa: CATRQGNTGELFF

d_gene: NA
v_gene: TRBV30
j_gene: TRBJ2-5
len: 12
CDR3nt: TGTGCCTGGACCGCGAGCTCTGAGACCCAGTACTTC
CDR3aa: CAWTASSETQYF

d_gene: NA
v_gene: TRBV5-1
j_gene: TRBJ1-4
len: 15
CDR3nt: TGCGCCAGCAGCTTGGCCAACGGGGAGTTCGAAAAACTGTTTTTT
CDR3aa: CASSLANGEFEKLFF

d_gene: NA
v_gene: TRBV6-5
j_gene: TRBJ2-3
len: 15
CDR3nt: TGTGCCAGCAGTTACTCGGGGACTTCTACAGATACGCAGTATTTT
CDR3aa: CASSYSGTSTDTQYF

d_gene: TRBD1
v_gene: TRBV19
j_gene: TRBJ2-7
len: 14
CDR3nt: TGTGCCAGTAGTAGGACAGGGGGGTCCTACGAGCAGTACTTC
CDR3aa: CASSRTGGSYEQYF